The present T cell receptor (beta chain) was sequenced within a study of Graves' ophthalmopathy and Graves' hyperthyroidism. Using RNA transcripts, the TCR beta CDR3 regions were amplified. The first-round RT-PCR employed HTBI primers together with the Qiagen OneStep RT-PCR kit. A multiplex PCR was then performed as the second round. Each CDR3 protein is one row after TCRdb ran MiXCR on the multiplex PCR reads. Seen here are 240,000 or so distinct CDR3 sequences, around 50% observed once, and the top ten hold around half. This clonotype was found many times. This clonotype was obtained from an adult man with Graves' ophthalmopathy. The sequencing input was peripheral blood.

CDR3 loop: CSVLAAEKLFF. The DNA of the CDR3 is TGCAGCGTCCTAGCGGCTGAAAAACTGTTTTTT. This chain joins TRBV29-1 and TRBJ1-4; D remains unclear. Germline lookup yields CDR1 SQVTM and CDR2 ANQGSEA. The CDR3 loop spans 11 amino acids. Trimming removed 6 bases from V and 7 bases from J, with 9 bases in between.